Below, 22 T cell receptor beta chains from the same sample are listed, as sequenced in a study of cytomegalovirus exposure and HLA in healthy donors. PCR used 60 Vbeta primers and 13 Jbeta primers. Libraries were prepared by immunoSEQ multiplex PCR; TCRdb keeps only in-frame clonotypes and omits some of them. This sample carries some 190,000 clones, around 86% of them seen once, and the ten largest clones take 1.3%. The sample taken for sequencing was PBMCs. All receptors come from a man younger than 40 in good health and CMV-seronegative.

In this sample, this clone turned up a few times. CDR3 residues: CASSPAGHEQFF. CDR3 nucleotides: TGTGCCAGCTCACCGGCAGGGCATGAGCAGTTCTTC. This rearrangement joins TRBV18 to TRBJ2-1, with TRBD1 as a possible D gene (5 bases). V shed 3 bases and J shed 8 bases, with 8 bases lying between them. The CDR3 extends over 12 amino acids. The germline V gene has CDR1 KGHSH and CDR2 LQKENI.

The chain uses TRBV6-7 and TRBJ1-2; D may be TRBD1 (5 bases). Being an ORF, TRBV6-7 has a function that is uncertain. Trimming stripped 6 bases from V and 1 base from J, with 6 bases between. The CDR3 sequence is 12 residues long. The CDR3 DNA reads as TGTGCCAGCAGGGGGCGTAACTATGGCTACACCTTC. This codes for CASRGRNYGYTF.

This chain uses TRBV28 with TRBJ2-7; 10 positions agree with TRBD1. The germline gives CDR1 MDHEN, CDR2 SYDVKM. Trimming removed 7 bases from V and 3 bases from J; junction bases left unmatched: 6. The CDR3 is 14 amino acids. For the CDR3, the DNA is TGTGCCAGCACCCGACAGGGGGCTGTCTACGAGCAGTACTTC. Its translation: CASTRQGAVYEQYF.

V is TRBV6-4 and J is TRBJ1-2; no clear D gene. CDR1 is MRHNA, CDR2 SNTAGT, per germline. This CDR3 is 13 amino acids long. V lost 3 bases and J 6 bases, leaving 11 bases between the germline ends. The CDR3 bases are TGTGCCAGCAGTGATCAGGATTCGGATGGCTACACCTTC. Protein sequence: CASSDQDSDGYTF.

The chain joins TRBV5-6 to TRBJ1-6; 10 bases align to TRBD1. The CDR3 runs 15 residues. The V gene end was trimmed by 4 bases and the J gene end by 11 bases; junction bases not matched to a gene: 9. Germline V lookup: CDR1 SGHDT, CDR2 YYEEEE. Written as DNA, the CDR3 is TGTGCCAGCAGCGGGAGGGGGACAGGGGAGACACCCCTCCACTTT. It specifies CASSGRGTGETPLHF.

This clone was counted between two and nine times. The chain recombines TRBV7-8 with TRBJ1-5, with 7 bases matching TRBD1. The CDR3 is made up of 16 amino acids. Trimming at V came to 7 bases and at J to 6 bases, leaving 15 bases not matched to a gene. Germline V lookup: CDR1 SGHVS, CDR2 FQNEAQ. CDR3: CASNALGQGGFQPQHF. The CDR3 nucleotides read TGTGCCAGCAACGCACTGGGGCAGGGGGGATTTCAGCCCCAGCATTTT.

The J gene is TRBJ2-7, the V gene TRBV7-8, with TRBD1 as a possible D gene (6 bases). The CDR3 is 14 amino acids. V was shortened by 1 base and J by 2 bases, with 9 bases between the two germline ends. Germline CDR1 and CDR2: SGHVS and FQNEAQ. This chain's CDR3 is CASSLVSGAYEQYF. The CDR3 region has the DNA TGTGCCAGCAGCTTAGTTTCAGGGGCCTACGAGCAGTACTTC.

The CDR3 protein is CASSARLENIQYF. For the CDR3, the DNA is TGTGCCAGCAGTGCAAGACTGGAAAACATTCAGTACTTC. The rearrangement uses TRBV27 and TRBJ2-4; no reliable D call. The CDR3 runs 13 residues. Germline loops: CDR1 MNHEY, CDR2 SMNVEV (reference sequence). The V gene lost 5 bases and the J gene lost 5 bases, with 10 bases spanning the gap.

The chain combines TRBV9 with TRBJ2-3; no firm D call. Germline CDR1 SGDLS, CDR2 YYNGEE. V was cut by 3 bases and J by 2 bases, with 13 bases left in between. This CDR3 has 15 residues. The CDR3 nucleotides are TGTGCCAGCAGCGGCAGGTCGTCCGACACAGATACGCAGTATTTT. Translation gives CASSGRSSDTDTQYF. Looking up the rest from reference TRBV9 and TRBJ2-3 gives the full variable domain: DSGVTQTPKHLITATGQRVTLRCSPRSGDLSVYWYQQSLDQGLQFLIQYYNGEERAKGNILERFSAQQFPDLHSELNLSSLELGDSALYFCASSGRSSDTDTQYFGPGTRLTVL.

The CDR3 sequence: CASSLRGRDTGELFF. CDR3 in DNA: TGTGCCAGCAGCTTGCGGGGGCGCGACACCGGGGAGCTGTTTTTT. The chain couples TRBV11-2 to TRBJ2-2, with D perhaps TRBD2 (7 bases). CDR1 SGHAT and CDR2 FQNNGV come from the germline V gene. Trimming removed 3 bases from V and 3 bases from J, with 11 bases in between. The CDR3 has 15 amino acids.

The V and J genes are TRBV28 and TRBJ2-5, with D tentatively TRBD1 (6 bases). Trimming pared 6 bases from V and 5 bases from J, leaving 13 bases between. This CDR3 comprises 13 residues. Germline values: CDR1 MDHEN, CDR2 SYDVKM. The CDR3 sequence: CASRATGTETQYF. The CDR3 DNA reads as TGTGCCAGCAGAGCCACAGGGACGGAGACCCAGTACTTC.

This clone was observed a single time. The V call is TRBV11-2, the J call TRBJ1-5, with a weak D call TRBD1 (5 bases). V shed 4 bases and J shed 5 bases, with 15 bases lying between them. The CDR3 totals 15 residues. CDR1 is SGHAT and CDR2 is FQNNGV in the germline V gene. Written as DNA, the CDR3 is TGTGCCAGCAGCTACACCGCGGGGGGGGATCAGCCCCAGCATTTT. Amino acid sequence: CASSYTAGGDQPQHF.

The chain joins TRBV6-1 to TRBJ1-2; 7 bases are shared with TRBD1. The CDR3 is made up of 15 amino acids. V trimming: 6 bases; J trimming: 4 bases; junction bases outside the gene matches: 11. Germline V gene data show CDR1 as MNHNS and CDR2 as SASEGT. CDR3 sequence: CASRDRDLAAYGYTF. CDR3 coding DNA: TGTGCCAGCAGAGACAGGGATCTGGCGGCCTATGGCTACACCTTC.

V and J are TRBV4-2 and TRBJ1-1; D possibly corresponds to TRBD1 (5 bases). Germline V gene lookup returns CDR1 LGHNA and CDR2 YNFKEQ. Trimming stripped 2 bases from V and 3 bases from J, with 16 bases between. The CDR3 runs to 16 residues. CDR3: CASSQSSRVGYTEAFF. CDR3 coding DNA: TGTGCCAGCAGCCAATCATCCAGGGTCGGGTACACTGAAGCTTTCTTT.

This chain joins TRBV28 and TRBJ2-3; 7 positions agree with TRBD2. Trimming cost V 4 bases and J 0 bases; bases outside gene matches: 13. The CDR3 spans 18 residues. Germline-derived CDR1 and CDR2 are MDHEN and SYDVKM. The DNA of the CDR3 is TGTGCCAGCAGTTCCCCGAACTTACTAGCGCCCAGCACAGATACGCAGTATTTT. Amino acid sequence: CASSSPNLLAPSTDTQYF. The whole variable domain, filled in from reference TRBV28 and TRBJ2-3, reads DVKVTQSSRYLVKRTGEKVFLECVQDMDHENMFWYRQDPGLGLRLIYFSYDVKMKEKGDIPEGYSVSREKKERFSLILESASTNQTSMYLCASSSPNLLAPSTDTQYFGPGTRLTVL.

The chain has TRBV28 and TRBJ1-5; 10 nucleotides line up with TRBD1. This CDR3 has 16 residues. V was pared by 3 bases and J by 5 bases, with 7 bases of the junction left unmatched. Germline V gene data show CDR1 as MDHEN and CDR2 as SYDVKM. DNA for the CDR3: TGTGCCAGCAGTTTGCAGGGACAGGGGTTGCATCAGCCCCAGCATTTT. It yields the protein CASSLQGQGLHQPQHF.

The chain joins TRBV4-2 to TRBJ2-1; TRBD2 agrees at 10 bases. Germline trimming cut 4 bases from V and 8 bases from J; bases unmatched to any gene: 11. This CDR3 is built from 16 residues. Germline values: CDR1 LGHNA, CDR2 YNFKEQ. In nucleotides, the CDR3 is TGTGCCAGCAGCCCCAGCGGGGGGGCTCTCGGCCATGAGCAGTTCTTC. It codes for CASSPSGGALGHEQFF.

This chain uses TRBV6-5 with TRBJ2-1, with 15 bases aligning to TRBD2. Trimming took 0 bases from V and 7 from J; bases not matched to a gene: 1. Germline lookup yields CDR1 MNHEY and CDR2 SVGAGI. This CDR3 has 16 residues. In nucleotides, the CDR3 is TGTGCCAGCAGTTACTCCGGGACTAGCGGGGGGAATGAGCAGTTCTTC. Protein sequence: CASSYSGTSGGNEQFF.

The chain carries TRBV6-1 and TRBJ2-1, with TRBD2 identical over 7 bases. V was pared by 4 bases and J by 0 bases, with 6 bases of the junction left unmatched. The CDR3 sequence is 16 residues long. Per the germline V gene, CDR1 is MNHNS and CDR2 is SASEGT. Written as DNA, the CDR3 is TGTGCCAGCAGTGGGGGAGGGTACCGCTCCTACAATGAGCAGTTCTTC. This codes for CASSGGGYRSYNEQFF.

The chain employs TRBV29-1 and TRBJ1-5; 9 bases match TRBD1. After removal of 3 bases from V and 6 bases from J, the junction contained 3 bases not matched to a gene. The CDR3 consists of 13 residues. The germline V gene encodes CDR1 SQVTM and CDR2 ANQGSEA. Here the CDR3 reads CSVDTGGGQPQHF. In DNA form, the CDR3 reads TGCAGCGTTGACACAGGGGGCGGTCAGCCCCAGCATTTT.

The chain couples TRBV9 to TRBJ2-7, with 7 bases fitting TRBD2. In germline, CDR1 is SGDLS, CDR2 YYNGEE. The CDR3 is 14 residues long. V was pared by 3 bases and J by 0 bases, with 3 bases of the junction left unmatched. The CDR3 DNA reads as TGTGCCAGCAGCGGCCTAGCGGACTCCTACGAGCAGTACTTC. Amino acid sequence: CASSGLADSYEQYF.

This sequence joins TRBV4-1 and TRBJ2-5; TRBD2 matches 11 bases. The trim removed 4 bases at V and 4 bases at J, leaving 2 bases unmatched. Per the germline V gene, CDR1 is MGHRA and CDR2 is YSYEKL. The CDR3 is 14 residues long. The CDR3 loop reads CASSLTSGVETQYF. DNA of the CDR3: TGCGCCAGCAGCCTGACTAGCGGGGTAGAGACCCAGTACTTC.